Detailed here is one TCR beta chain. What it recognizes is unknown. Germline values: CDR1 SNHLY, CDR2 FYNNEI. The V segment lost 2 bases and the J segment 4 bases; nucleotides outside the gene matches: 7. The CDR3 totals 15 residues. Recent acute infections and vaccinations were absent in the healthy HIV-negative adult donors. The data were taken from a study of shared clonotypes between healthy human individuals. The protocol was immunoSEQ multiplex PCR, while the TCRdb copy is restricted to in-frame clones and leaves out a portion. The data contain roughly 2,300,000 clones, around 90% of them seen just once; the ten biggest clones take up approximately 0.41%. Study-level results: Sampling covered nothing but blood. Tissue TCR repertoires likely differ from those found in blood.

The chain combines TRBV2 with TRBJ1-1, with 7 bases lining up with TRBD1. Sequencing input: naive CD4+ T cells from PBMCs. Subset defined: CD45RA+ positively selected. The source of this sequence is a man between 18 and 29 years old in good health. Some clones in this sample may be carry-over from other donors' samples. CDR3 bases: TGTGCCAGCAGTGAAATGGGACAGCCGGGCACTGAAGCTTTCTTT. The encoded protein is CASSEMGQPGTEAFF.